This TCR beta chain comes out of a study of CD8+CD57+ T cells in acquired aplastic anemia. Genomic DNA served as template for TCR beta VDJ and CDR3 profiling. TCRdb re-called the reads with MiXCR, one entry per CDR3 protein. Among 250,000 or so distinct CDR3 sequences listed, around half were seen once. All patients picked for sequencing had shown, by flow cytometry, an expansion of CD8+CD57+ cells. Sampling of blood occurred while the patients had still received no therapy. General observations from the study: Patients and controls shared twenty-nine CD8+ CDR3 sequences. For CD8+ Simpson's diversity, patients and controls showed no significant difference.

CDR1 is SGHRS and CDR2 is YFSETQ in the germline V gene. The CDR3 spans 11 residues. This clonotype was seen many times. The antigen remains undetermined. Germline is not matched at one junction end, which may reflect a read error. This receptor was obtained from a human donor with aplastic anemia. The rearrangement links TRBV5-1 to TRBJ1-2; D call uncertain. The source material was sorted CD4+, CD8+, or CD8+CD57+ T cells (not recorded which) from PBMCs. CDR3 amino acids: CASSLGGGYTF. CDR3 sequence (DNA): TGTGCCAGCAGCTTAGGAGGGGGCTACACCTTC.